The source of this T cell receptor (beta chain) is a study of molecular identifiers for immune sequencing clone quantification. Germline values: CDR1 MNHEY, CDR2 SVGEGT. The length of the CDR3 is 12 residues. V was shortened by 1 base and J by 9 bases, with 7 bases between the two germline ends. TCRdb reanalysed the PCR reads using MiXCR and keeps one entry per CDR3 protein. Of about 98,000 distinct CDR3 sequences listed, under 40% are singletons. This clonotype was sampled from a human donor in good health. Some libraries in this study had Jurkat cell RNA spiked in. Input material: naive CD8+ T cells from blood, with Jurkat cell RNA spiked in. Indicated subset: FACS-sorted CD8+CD4-CCR7+CD45RA+ naive T cells. The chain links TRBV6-2 or TRBV6-3 to TRBJ1-5; D remains ambiguous. In DNA, the CDR3 is TGTGCCAGCAGTTACTATCTACTGCCCCAGCATTTT. As protein: CASSYYLLPQHF.